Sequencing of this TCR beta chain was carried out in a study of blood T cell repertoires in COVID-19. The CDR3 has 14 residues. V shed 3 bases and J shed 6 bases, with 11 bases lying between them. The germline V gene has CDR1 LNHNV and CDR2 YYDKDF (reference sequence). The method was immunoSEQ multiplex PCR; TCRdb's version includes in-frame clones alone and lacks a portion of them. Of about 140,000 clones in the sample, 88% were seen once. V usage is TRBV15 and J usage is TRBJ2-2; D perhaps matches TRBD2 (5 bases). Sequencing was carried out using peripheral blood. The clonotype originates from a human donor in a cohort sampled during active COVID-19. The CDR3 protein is CATSSGLASGELFF. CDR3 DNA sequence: TGTGCCACCAGCAGCGGCCTAGCCTCCGGGGAGCTGTTTTTT.